Presented here are 9 T cell receptor beta chains from one specimen sequenced in a study of blood T cell repertoires in COVID-19. Using immunoSEQ multiplex PCR, the repertoire was profiled, and TCRdb retains in-frame clones only, with some absent. The sample lists 55,000 to 75,000 clones; about 80% were seen once. Input material: peripheral blood. The receptors originated from an elderly man with COVID-19, enrolled during active disease.

In this sample, this clone turned up once. The genes are TRBV28 and TRBJ2-2, with D hard to call. Germline assignment: CDR1 MDHEN and CDR2 SYDVKM. The CDR3 extends over 12 amino acids. With 8 bases removed from V and 5 bases from J, the gap between germline ends came to 9 bases. CDR3 protein: CASLEETGELFF. The CDR3 nucleotides read TGTGCCAGCTTAGAGGAGACCGGGGAGCTGTTTTTT. The variable domain in full, completed from reference TRBV28 and TRBJ2-2, reads DVKVTQSSRYLVKRTGEKVFLECVQDMDHENMFWYRQDPGLGLRLIYFSYDVKMKEKGDIPEGYSVSREKKERFSLILESASTNQTSMYLCASLEETGELFFGEGSRLTVL.

The rearrangement joins TRBV5-1 to TRBJ2-1; D remains ambiguous. This CDR3 has 12 amino acids. With 0 bases removed from V and 6 bases from J, the gap between germline ends came to 4 bases. Germline values: CDR1 SGHRS, CDR2 YFSETQ. Here the CDR3 reads CASSLAINEQFF. CDR3 bases: TGCGCCAGCAGCTTGGCTATCAATGAGCAGTTCTTC.

The chain joins TRBV19 to TRBJ1-1, with no clear D. The germline V gene encodes CDR1 LNHDA and CDR2 SQIVND (reference sequence). The CDR3 covers 14 residues. Trimming removed 3 bases at V and 0 bases at J, with 8 bases between. The CDR3 sequence: CASSIPRLNTEAFF. In DNA, the CDR3 is TGTGCCAGTAGTATCCCCAGATTGAACACTGAAGCTTTCTTT. The variable domain in full, completed from reference TRBV19 and TRBJ1-1, reads DGGITQSPKYLFRKEGQNVTLSCEQNLNHDAMYWYRQDPGQGLRLIYYSQIVNDFQKGDIAEGYSVSREKKESFPLTVTSAQKNPTAFYLCASSIPRLNTEAFFGQGTRLTVV.

The DNA for the CDR3 is TGTGCCCTCGGACACGTTAACTATGGCTACACCTTC. It yields the protein CALGHVNYGYTF. The chain links TRBV19 to TRBJ1-2; D is perhaps TRBD1 (5 bases). The CDR3 extends over 12 amino acids. V lost 11 bases to trimming and J lost 1 base, with 11 bases between them. Germline V gene data show CDR1 as LNHDA and CDR2 as SQIVND (reference sequence). The whole variable domain, filled in from reference TRBV19 and TRBJ1-2, reads DGGITQSPKYLFRKEGQNVTLSCEQNLNHDAMYWYRQDPGQGLRLIYYSQIVNDFQKGDIAEGYSVSREKKESFPLTVTSAQKNPTAFYLCALGHVNYGYTFGSGTRLTVV.

The chain is built from TRBV29-1 and TRBJ2-4, with TRBD2 identical over 9 bases. Germline V lookup: CDR1 SQVTM, CDR2 ANQGSEA. The CDR3 contains 15 residues. The V gene end was trimmed by 5 bases and the J gene end by 8 bases; junction bases not matched to a gene: 13. This CDR3 is CSVQGVAGDLDIQYF. For the CDR3, the DNA is TGCAGCGTTCAGGGAGTAGCGGGAGATCTGGACATTCAGTACTTC.

The CDR3 spells CAIIQDREGTEAFF. CDR3 sequence (DNA): TGTGCCATCATCCAGGACAGGGAGGGTACTGAAGCTTTCTTT. The rearrangement links TRBV10-3 to TRBJ1-1, with TRBD1 identical over 8 bases. The V gene's germline CDR1 is ENHRY and CDR2 SYGVKD. The CDR3 contains 14 residues. V was clipped by 7 bases and J by 5 bases; unmatched bases: 9.

The V and J genes are TRBV7-2 and TRBJ1-1, with D maybe TRBD1 (5 bases). From germline, CDR1 is SGHTA and CDR2 FQGNSA. Trimming removed 4 bases from V and 1 base from J, with 13 bases in between. The CDR3 totals 15 residues. CDR3 protein: CASSWVGGGNTEAFF. The CDR3 nucleotides are TGTGCCAGCAGCTGGGTTGGGGGAGGGAACACTGAAGCTTTCTTT. Using reference TRBV7-2 and TRBJ1-1 for the parts outside the CDR3, the full variable domain is GAGVSQSPSNKVTEKGKDVELRCDPISGHTALYWYRQSLGQGLEFLIYFQGNSAPDKSGLPSDRFSAERTGGSVSTLTIQRTQQEDSAVYLCASSWVGGGNTEAFFGQGTRLTVV.

The rearrangement joins TRBV15 to TRBJ2-5; no reliable D call. Germline CDR1 LNHNV, CDR2 YYDKDF (reference sequence). V gave up 1 base and J gave up 4 bases, with 7 bases separating them. The CDR3 covers 13 residues. The CDR3 sequence is CATSRGTGETQYF. In nucleotides, the CDR3 is TGTGCCACCAGCAGAGGAACGGGAGAGACCCAGTACTTC.

The chain uses TRBV6-5 and TRBJ1-1, with D tentatively TRBD1 (6 bases). Deletions cut 6 bases from V and 0 bases from J, with 14 bases between. Germline V gives CDR1 MNHEY, CDR2 SVGAGI. The CDR3 is made up of 15 amino acids. The CDR3 bases are TGTGCCAGCAGATTACAGGGTACCATGAACACTGAAGCTTTCTTT. Translated: CASRLQGTMNTEAFF.